These T cell receptor beta chains were read from a single sample in a study of PD-1 blockade in classical Hodgkin lymphoma. Method: immunoSEQ multiplex PCR; TCRdb's copy keeps in-frame clones and lacks some. The sample lists around 11,000 clones; around 70% were seen once. The sequencing used CD4+ T cells from blood, collected before the fourth cycle of nivolumab. Every receptor here comes from a human donor with classical Hodgkin lymphoma. Both conserved end residues are part of each CDR3. Each record gives: CDR3 DNA, CDR3 protein, J gene, D gene, V gene, clone size. D genes are given only for firm matches. Size values are once, few and many counts, or a class for expanded clones, and some rows have none.

TGTGCCAGCAGTTACAAAGCAGGGGTCGGAAACACCATATATTTT CASSYKAGVGNTIYF TRBJ1-3 . TRBV27 .
TGTGCCAGCAGTGAAGGGTCCGGGATCTCCTACGAGCAGTACTTC CASSEGSGISYEQYF TRBJ2-7 . TRBV2 .
TGCAGCGTTGATTCTTATCAAGAGACCCAGTACTTC CSVDSYQETQYF TRBJ2-5 . TRBV29-1 .
TGTGCCAGCAGTTACCAGGGGACGGCCCAAGAGACCCAGTACTTC CASSYQGTAQETQYF TRBJ2-5 . TRBV6-5 .
TGTGCCAGCCCTCCGGGACAGTCTAGCACAGATACGCAGTATTTT CASPPGQSSTDTQYF TRBJ2-3 TRBD1 TRBV2 few
TGTGCCAGCAGCGTAGACCCTTCACGAACCGGGTCACCCCTCCACTTT CASSVDPSRTGSPLHF TRBJ1-6 . TRBV9 once
TGCGCCAGCAGCTTGGCCAGGGGGCCCACTGAAGCTTTCTTT CASSLARGPTEAFF TRBJ1-1 TRBD1 TRBV5-1 .
TGTGCCAGCAGCTTCTCCGGGACTTCTGGAGAGACCCAGTACTTC CASSFSGTSGETQYF TRBJ2-5 . TRBV7-9 once
TGTGCCATCAGTGAGATAGGGAACACTGAAGCTTTCTTT CAISEIGNTEAFF TRBJ1-1 . TRBV10-3 .
TGTGCCAGCCGGGCCCGAGGGACAAGCAATCAGCCCCAGCATTTT CASRARGTSNQPQHF TRBJ1-5 . TRBV28 .
TGTGCCAGCAGTTACTCCCACAGAAACAATCAGCCCCAGCATTTT CASSYSHRNNQPQHF TRBJ1-5 . TRBV6-5 .
TGTGCCAGCAGCGCAGGGGGCTCCTACAATGAGCAGTTCTTC CASSAGGSYNEQFF TRBJ2-1 TRBD1 TRBV9 .
TGCGCCAGCAGTGAATCGGTGCAGAATGTCGGGGAGCTGTTTTTT CASSESVQNVGELFF TRBJ2-2 . TRBV10-2 .
TGTGCTAGTGCCGCGACAGGGGGATACAATCAGCCCCAGCATTTT CASAATGGYNQPQHF TRBJ1-5 TRBD1 TRBV12-5 .
TGTGCCAGCAGCCTCCCATACAGCAATCAGCCCCAGCATTTT CASSLPYSNQPQHF TRBJ1-5 . TRBV28 once
TGCGCCAGCAGCTTCGGGCAGGAACTATGGGGCTACACCTTC CASSFGQELWGYTF TRBJ1-2 . TRBV5-1 .
TGCAGCGTCCGCGCAGGGTGGGGTATGGGCACTGAAGCTTTCTTT CSVRAGWGMGTEAFF TRBJ1-1 . TRBV29-1 .
TGTGCCACCAGCAGAGATCGAGCAGGTTTTAGCAATCAGCCCCAGCATTTT CATSRDRAGFSNQPQHF TRBJ1-5 . TRBV15 .
TGTGCCAGCAGTTCTATTACTGATTATGGCTACACCTTC CASSSITDYGYTF TRBJ1-2 . TRBV6-5 once
TGTGCCAGCAGAGACGCAGGCCGTTTGAACACTGAAGCTTTCTTT CASRDAGRLNTEAFF TRBJ1-1 . TRBV28 .
TGTGCCAGCAGCCGGACTAAGAACACCGGGGAGCTGTTTTTT CASSRTKNTGELFF TRBJ2-2 . TRBV6-5 few
TGTGCCATCAGTGAGTCGACTAGCGGAGGTCCCTACGAGCAGTACTTC CAISESTSGGPYEQYF TRBJ2-7 TRBD2 TRBV10-3 few
TGTGCCAGCAGCTTATGGAAGGGGGTAGCGGGAGGCGGGGAGCTGTTTTTT CASSLWKGVAGGGELFF TRBJ2-2 TRBD2 TRBV7-8 .
TGTGCCAGCAGCTTTGGGGGGACAGGGGGTTTGACTGAAGCTTTCTTT CASSFGGTGGLTEAFF TRBJ1-1 TRBD1 TRBV7-2 .
TGTGCCAGCAGCAGAGGGGGCTGGGGCACTGAAGCTTTCTTT CASSRGGWGTEAFF TRBJ1-1 TRBD1 TRBV6-1 .
TGTGCCAGCAGAGGGGGCTCTTGGACAAATGAGCAGTTCTTC CASRGGSWTNEQFF TRBJ2-1 TRBD1 TRBV6-5 .
TGTGCCACGACACTCGCGGGAGGAAACACCATATATTTT CATTLAGGNTIYF TRBJ1-3 . TRBV10-3 .
TGCGCCAGCAGTCCGGGGGATACCAGCGGGAGACCCTACGAGCAGTACTTC CASSPGDTSGRPYEQYF TRBJ2-7 TRBD2 TRBV5-1 few
TGTGCCAGTAGCCCCGACTATAGCAATCAGCCCCAGCATTTT CASSPDYSNQPQHF TRBJ1-5 . TRBV19 .
TGTGCCAGCAGCTTAGAATTAGGACTAGCGGGAGTGTACGAGCAGTACTTC CASSLELGLAGVYEQYF TRBJ2-7 TRBD2 TRBV7-3 .
TGTGCCAGCAGACGACTAGCGGACAGCGGGGAGCTGTTTTTT CASRRLADSGELFF TRBJ2-2 TRBD2 TRBV28 few
TGTGCCAGCAGTTACCTACAGGGGAATTCACCCCTCCACTTT CASSYLQGNSPLHF TRBJ1-6 TRBD1 TRBV6-5 .
TGTGCCTGGAGCGGAACTAGCGGATTCACAGATACGCAGTATTTT CAWSGTSGFTDTQYF TRBJ2-3 TRBD2 TRBV30 few
TGTGCCAGCAGCTTAGAGTGGACAGCTCCCTTCTACGAGCAGTACTTC CASSLEWTAPFYEQYF TRBJ2-7 . TRBV7-8 .
TGTGCCGGCTATTCCAATGAGCAGTTCTTC CAGYSNEQFF TRBJ2-1 . TRBV30 .
TGTGCCAGCTCACCACCGGAGGGGGCTGGCTATGGCTACACCTTC CASSPPEGAGYGYTF TRBJ1-2 TRBD1 TRBV18 .
TGTGCCAGCAGTTTAGGAGGGATCTATGGCTACACCTTC CASSLGGIYGYTF TRBJ1-2 . TRBV28 few
TGTGCCAGCAGCTTCCGAGACACGGACTTCTACGAGCAGTACTTC CASSFRDTDFYEQYF TRBJ2-7 . TRBV5-8 .
TGCGCCAGCAGCTTGGACGAAGCGGGGGGAGGAGAGACCCAGTACTTC CASSLDEAGGGETQYF TRBJ2-5 TRBD2 TRBV5-1 .
TGTGCCAGCAGTCCAACGTCGCAGGTTGCCCAGCATTTT CASSPTSQVAQHF TRBJ1-5 . TRBV28 .